The 5 T cell receptor beta chains below all came from one sample that was sequenced in a study of cytomegalovirus exposure and HLA in healthy donors. The method was immunoSEQ multiplex PCR; TCRdb's version includes in-frame clones alone and lacks a portion of them. The data contain 240,000 or so clones, about 90% of them singletons. The material sequenced was PBMCs. Source of these receptors: a woman in her 30s in good health and CMV-seropositive.

The gene calls are TRBV2 and TRBJ2-5; 11 bases are a match to TRBD2. The V and J ends lost 5 bases and 5 bases, in that order; junction bases with no gene match: 10. CDR3 size: 16 residues. Germline CDR1 reads SNHLY; CDR2 reads FYNNEI. Written as DNA, the CDR3 is TGTGCCAGCAGTTTCCGACTAGCGGGATTGGAGGAGACCCAGTACTTC. Protein: CASSFRLAGLEETQYF.

The chain couples TRBV19 to TRBJ1-1, with D unclear. Germline loops: CDR1 LNHDA, CDR2 SQIVND (reference sequence). Trimming left V 3 bases short and J 0 bases short, with 8 bases between. The CDR3 contains 14 residues. DNA for the CDR3: TGTGCCAGTAGTATGCGGGAGATGAACACTGAAGCTTTCTTT. It specifies CASSMREMNTEAFF.

The CDR3 nucleotides are TGTGCCAGCAGCTTAGAGGTCAGGGGGCTGTTGGTGACTGAAGCTTTCTTT. This encodes CASSLEVRGLLVTEAFF. The chain is built from TRBV7-2 and TRBJ1-1; 8 bases match TRBD1. The CDR3 loop spans 17 amino acids. J lost 5 bases, V lost 1 base, and 12 bases had no gene match. In germline, CDR1 is SGHTA, CDR2 FQGNSA.

The CDR3 DNA follows: TGTGCCAGTAGTATAGACACTATCTACGAGCAGTACTTC. It yields the protein CASSIDTIYEQYF. The chain is built from TRBV19 and TRBJ2-7; D is ambiguous. With 0 bases removed from V and 3 bases from J, the gap between germline ends came to 6 bases. Germline CDR1 is LNHDA and CDR2 is SQIVND (reference sequence). This CDR3 region has 13 residues.

V usage is TRBV28 and J usage is TRBJ1-5, with D maybe TRBD1 (5 bases). V dropped 2 bases and J dropped 6 bases, with 14 bases sitting between them. CDR1 and CDR2 (germline): MDHEN, SYDVKM. This CDR3 spans 15 amino acids. CDR3 DNA sequence: TGTGCCAGCAGTTTAGGGCAGGGATATCGTCAGCCCCAGCATTTT. It translates to CASSLGQGYRQPQHF.